These 15 T cell receptor beta chains were sequenced from one sample in a study of early stage breast cancer tumors. Here immunoSEQ multiplex PCR was the method, and the copy in TCRdb shows in-frame clones only, minus some. The repertoire holds 45,000 to 60,000 clones, 75% to 95% seen once, with around 5% in the top ten. Sequenced input: blood. The receptors stem from a person between 65 and 80 years old with breast cancer.

This clone has a single count. The chain joins TRBV7-9 to TRBJ2-3; a weak D match, TRBD1 (5 bases). The ends were cut back, 2 bases at V and 0 bases at J, with 6 bases in the middle. The germline V gene has CDR1 SEHNR and CDR2 FQNEAQ (reference sequence). The CDR3 is 14 residues long. This CDR3 reads CASSLRGSTDTQYF. CDR3 nucleotide sequence: TGTGCCAGCAGCTTAAGGGGAAGCACAGATACGCAGTATTTT.

V is TRBV5-6 and J is TRBJ1-1; 9 nucleotides match TRBD1. Germline values: CDR1 SGHDT, CDR2 YYEEEE. The ends lost 4 bases at V and 6 bases at J; junction bases unmatched: 7. The CDR3 spans 14 residues. The chain's CDR3 is CASSRTGVAAEAFF. The DNA of the CDR3 is TGTGCCAGCAGCCGGACAGGGGTCGCGGCTGAAGCTTTCTTT.

This chain uses TRBV19 with TRBJ2-5; no reliable D call. This CDR3 is 13 amino acids long. V lost 4 bases, J lost 5 bases, and 11 bases lay in between. The germline gives CDR1 LNHDA, CDR2 SQIVND (reference sequence). CDR3 nucleotides: TGTGCCAGTAGTAGTCGTCGGTCGGAGACCCAGTACTTC. It specifies CASSSRRSETQYF. The whole variable domain, filled in from reference TRBV19 and TRBJ2-5, reads DGGITQSPKYLFRKEGQNVTLSCEQNLNHDAMYWYRQDPGQGLRLIYYSQIVNDFQKGDIAEGYSVSREKKESFPLTVTSAQKNPTAFYLCASSSRRSETQYFGPGTRLLVL.

This chain joins TRBV7-9 and TRBJ1-5; 11 positions match TRBD1. The junction had 9 bases not matched to a gene; V was cut back by 3 bases and J by 5 bases. This CDR3 contains 17 residues. Germline V gives CDR1 SEHNR, CDR2 FQNEAQ (reference sequence). The CDR3 here is CASSFGGQGGDHQPQHF. The CDR3 nucleotides read TGTGCCAGCAGCTTCGGGGGACAGGGGGGGGACCATCAGCCCCAGCATTTT.

This chain links TRBV11-2 with TRBJ1-1, with a possible D match to TRBD1 (5 bases). V was pared by 4 bases and J by 11 bases, with 17 bases between. The germline V gene has CDR1 SGHAT and CDR2 FQNNGV. This CDR3 has 13 amino acids. Here the CDR3 reads CASSSGGDRVAFF. CDR3 coding DNA: TGTGCCAGCAGCTCGGGGGGGGACCGGGTGGCTTTCTTT.

This chain links TRBV29-1 with TRBJ2-4, with a possible D match to TRBD2 (5 bases). Germline V CDR1 and CDR2: SQVTM, ANQGSEA. This CDR3 has 15 amino acids. Trimming shortened V by 4 bases and J by 3 bases, and 16 bases separated the two germline ends. The CDR3 bases are TGCAGCGTTGTTGAGGCCCCGGGGAGCAAAAACATTCAGTACTTC. Translated: CSVVEAPGSKNIQYF. Variable domain in full (rest from reference TRBV29-1 and TRBJ2-4): SAVISQKPSRDICQRGTSLTIQCQVDSQVTMMFWYRQQPGQSLTLIATANQGSEATYESGFVIDKFPISRPNLTFSTLTVSNMSPEDSSIYLCSVVEAPGSKNIQYFGAGTRLSVL.

The chain recombines TRBV11-1 with TRBJ2-7; 7 bases map to TRBD2. CDR1 and CDR2 from the germline V gene are SGHAT and FQDESV (reference sequence). Trimming cost V 3 bases and J 6 bases; bases outside gene matches: 5. This CDR3 is built from 13 residues. The CDR3 DNA follows: TGTGCCAGCAGCTTTTCAGGGAGGGGCGAGCAGTACTTC. This sequence encodes CASSFSGRGEQYF.

CDR3 nucleotide sequence: TGTGCCAGCAGCGTATTCCGGGAACCAGAGACCCAGTACTTC. This gives the protein CASSVFREPETQYF. V usage is TRBV9 and J usage is TRBJ2-5, with D tentatively TRBD2 (5 bases). CDR1 is SGDLS, CDR2 YYNGEE, per germline. This CDR3 has 14 amino acids. V was cut by 1 base and J by 4 bases, with 11 bases left in between.

The V and J genes are TRBV9 and TRBJ1-5; TRBD1 agrees at 10 bases. Germline values: CDR1 SGDLS, CDR2 YYNGEE. CDR3 length equals 19 residues. V shed 1 base, J shed 7 bases, and the junction held 17 bases outside the gene matches. As DNA, the CDR3 is TGTGCCAGCAGCGTACGGGACGAGGGACAGGGGTTGACAGGGCAGCCCCAGCATTTT. Its translation is CASSVRDEGQGLTGQPQHF.

This chain joins TRBV4-2 and TRBJ2-2; 10 positions match TRBD2. CDR3 length equals 16 residues. V lost 4 bases to trimming and J lost 3 bases; unmatched junction nucleotides: 5. Germline-derived CDR1 and CDR2 are LGHNA and YNFKEQ. CDR3 protein: CASSPRLAGHTGELFF. The CDR3 DNA reads as TGTGCCAGCAGCCCCAGACTAGCGGGTCACACCGGGGAGCTGTTTTTT.

This clone came up once. The V call is TRBV5-4, the J call TRBJ2-7; TRBD2 matches at 14 bases. The V segment lost 1 base and the J segment 6 bases; nucleotides outside the gene matches: 6. CDR1 SGHNT and CDR2 YYREEE come from the germline V gene (reference sequence). This CDR3 comprises 16 residues. Here the CDR3 DNA reads TGTGCCAGCAGCTTGTCCCCAGGACTAGCGGGAGGCGAGCAGTACTTC. Translation gives CASSLSPGLAGGEQYF.

The J gene is TRBJ2-2, the V gene TRBV4-2; D is possibly TRBD1 (5 bases). The CDR3 loop spans 14 amino acids. The V gene's germline CDR1 is LGHNA and CDR2 YNFKEQ. V was pared by 3 bases and J by 7 bases, with 12 bases between. CDR3 nucleotide sequence: TGTGCCAGCAGCCAGGGGCAGGAAGGCGGGGAGCTGTTTTTT. Encoded protein: CASSQGQEGGELFF.

This clone has a handful of counts. The genes are TRBV28 and TRBJ1-2, with TRBD1 as a possible D gene (6 bases). The CDR3 sequence is 12 residues long. V gave up 6 bases and J gave up 5 bases, with 10 bases separating them. CDR1 and CDR2 from the germline V gene are MDHEN and SYDVKM. This CDR3 is CASSSGQYGYTF. The CDR3 region has the DNA TGTGCCAGCAGCTCCGGACAGTATGGCTACACCTTC.

The CDR3 coding sequence is TGTGCCAGTCGACGGGGGGAGGGATCCTCCTACGAGCAGTACTTC. It codes for CASRRGEGSSYEQYF. The rearrangement uses TRBV6-5 and TRBJ2-7; 7 nucleotides line up with TRBD2. After removal of 9 bases from V and 0 bases from J, the junction contained 11 bases not matched to a gene. The CDR3 sequence is 15 residues long. Germline lookup yields CDR1 MNHEY and CDR2 SVGAGI.

The chain recombines TRBV5-1 with TRBJ1-2, with 7 bases identical to TRBD1. V dropped 3 bases and J dropped 7; count of bases not matched to a gene: 6. CDR3 length equals 13 residues. Germline CDR1 reads SGHRS; CDR2 reads YFSETQ. The CDR3 loop is CASSSIGGGGYTF. The CDR3 region has the DNA TGCGCCAGCAGCTCAATAGGGGGCGGTGGCTACACCTTC.